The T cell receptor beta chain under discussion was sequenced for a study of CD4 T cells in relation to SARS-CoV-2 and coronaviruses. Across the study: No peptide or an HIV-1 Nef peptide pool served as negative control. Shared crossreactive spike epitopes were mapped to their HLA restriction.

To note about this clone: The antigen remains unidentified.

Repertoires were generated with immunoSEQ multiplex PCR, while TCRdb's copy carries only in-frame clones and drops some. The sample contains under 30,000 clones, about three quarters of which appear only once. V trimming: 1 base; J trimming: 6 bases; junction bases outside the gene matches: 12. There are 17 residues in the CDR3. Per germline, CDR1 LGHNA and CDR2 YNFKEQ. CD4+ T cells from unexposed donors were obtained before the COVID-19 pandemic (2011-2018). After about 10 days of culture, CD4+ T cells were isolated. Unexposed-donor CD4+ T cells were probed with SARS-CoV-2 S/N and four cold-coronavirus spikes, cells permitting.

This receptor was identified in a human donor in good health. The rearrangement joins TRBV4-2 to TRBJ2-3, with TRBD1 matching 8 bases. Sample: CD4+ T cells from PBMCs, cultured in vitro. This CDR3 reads CASSQVSGTGQGDTQYF. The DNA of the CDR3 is TGTGCCAGCAGCCAAGTTTCCGGGACAGGTCAGGGGGATACGCAGTATTTT.